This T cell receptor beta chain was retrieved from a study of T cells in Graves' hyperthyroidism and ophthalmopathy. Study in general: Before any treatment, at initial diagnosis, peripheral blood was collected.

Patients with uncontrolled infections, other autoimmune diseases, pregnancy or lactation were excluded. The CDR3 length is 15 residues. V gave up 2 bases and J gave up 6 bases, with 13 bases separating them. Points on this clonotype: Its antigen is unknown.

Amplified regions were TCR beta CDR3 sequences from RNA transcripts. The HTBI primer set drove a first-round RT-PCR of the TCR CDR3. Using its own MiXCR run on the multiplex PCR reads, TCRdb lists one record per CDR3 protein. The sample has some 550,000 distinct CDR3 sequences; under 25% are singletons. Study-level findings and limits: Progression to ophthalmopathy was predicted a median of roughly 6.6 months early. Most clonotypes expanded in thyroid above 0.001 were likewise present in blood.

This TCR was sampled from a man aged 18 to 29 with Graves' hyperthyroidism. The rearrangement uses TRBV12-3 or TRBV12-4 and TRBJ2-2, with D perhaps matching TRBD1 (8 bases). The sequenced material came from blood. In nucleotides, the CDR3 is TGTGCCAGCAGTTTAAACAGGGGGGGGGCCGGGGAGCTGTTTTTT. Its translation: CASSLNRGGAGELFF.